The T cell receptor (beta chain) described here comes from a study of blood T cell repertoires in COVID-19. The method was immunoSEQ multiplex PCR; TCRdb's version includes in-frame clones alone and lacks a portion of them. The table shows about 340,000 clones, with about 86% occurring only once. The V end was cut by 0 bases, the J end by 2 bases, with 15 bases between. In germline, CDR1 is SGHRS, CDR2 YFSETQ. The CDR3 spans 16 residues. The genes are TRBV5-1 and TRBJ2-7, with D possibly being TRBD2 (7 bases). Specimen: PBMCs or T cells enriched from blood (not recorded which). The clonotype originates from a middle-aged woman with acute COVID-19. CDR3 bases: TGCGCCAGCAGCTTGGCGGGGGGCTTCTTAGCCTACGAGCAGTACTTC. It specifies CASSLAGGFLAYEQYF. The full variable domain, rest sourced from reference TRBV5-1 and TRBJ2-7, is KAGVTQTPRYLIKTRGQQVTLSCSPISGHRSVSWYQQTPGQGLQFLFEYFSETQRNKGNFPGRFSGRQFSNSRSEMNVSTLELGDSALYLCASSLAGGFLAYEQYFGPGTRLTVT.